This paragraph covers one T cell receptor beta chain sequence. What it recognizes is unknown. The data belong to a study of Ad26.COV2.S vaccination and SARS-CoV-2 variants. Study outcomes and limitations: Post-vaccination breadth of spike-specific CD8+ and CD4+ T cell responses was reportedly substantial. Spike-specific TCR breadth in vaccine recipients exceeded that seen in placebo recipients. Recipients of either vaccine or placebo displayed similar breadth of non-spike TCRs.

Clones were read by immunoSEQ multiplex PCR, and TCRdb kept only the in-frame ones, dropping some. Of 87,000 or so clones in the sample, 82% are singletons; the top ten hold about 16%. This CDR3 is built from 14 residues. CDR1 is WNHNN, CDR2 SYGVQD, per germline (reference sequence). The V end was cut by 1 base, the J end by 1 base, with 8 bases between. Sequenced material: peripheral blood, taken after recovery from COVID-19. The TCR sequence derives from a human donor who had recovered from COVID-19. The chain recombines TRBV10-1 with TRBJ2-7, with D perhaps TRBD2 (5 bases). CDR3 sequence (DNA): TGCGCCAGCAGTGAGTACAGCGGATCCTACGAGCAGTACTTC. Its translation is CASSEYSGSYEQYF.